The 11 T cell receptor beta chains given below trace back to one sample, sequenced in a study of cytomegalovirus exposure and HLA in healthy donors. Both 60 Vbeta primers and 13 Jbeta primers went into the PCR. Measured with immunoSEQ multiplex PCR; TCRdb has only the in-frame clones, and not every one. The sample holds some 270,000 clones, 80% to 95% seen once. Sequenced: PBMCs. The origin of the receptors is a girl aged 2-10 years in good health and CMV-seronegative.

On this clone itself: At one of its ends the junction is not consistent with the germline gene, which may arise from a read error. The DNA for the CDR3 is TGTTCCAGTTCACAGGGAAACACTGAAGCTTTCTTT. It codes for CSSSQGNTEAFF. The chain joins TRBV7-9 to TRBJ1-1; D possibly corresponds to TRBD1 (6 bases). The CDR3 spans 12 residues. Germline CDR1 is SEHNR and CDR2 is FQNEAQ (reference sequence).

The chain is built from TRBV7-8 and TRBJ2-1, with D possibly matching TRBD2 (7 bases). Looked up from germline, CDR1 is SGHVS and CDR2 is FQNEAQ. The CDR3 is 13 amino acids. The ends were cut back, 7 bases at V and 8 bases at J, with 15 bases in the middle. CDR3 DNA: TGTGCCAGCACCCTAGGGGGGGTCGATGAGCAGTTCTTC. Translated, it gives CASTLGGVDEQFF.

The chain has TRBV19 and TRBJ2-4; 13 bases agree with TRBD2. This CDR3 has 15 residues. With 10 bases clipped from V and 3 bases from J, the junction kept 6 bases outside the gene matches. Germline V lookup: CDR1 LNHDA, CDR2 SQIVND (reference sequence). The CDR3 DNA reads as TGTGCCACGGGGACTAGCGGGGTTGACAAAAACATTCAGTACTTC. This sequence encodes CATGTSGVDKNIQYF.

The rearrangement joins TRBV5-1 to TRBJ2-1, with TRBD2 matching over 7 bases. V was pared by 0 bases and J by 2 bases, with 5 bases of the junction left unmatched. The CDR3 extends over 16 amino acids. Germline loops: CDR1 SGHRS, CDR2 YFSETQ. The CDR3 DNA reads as TGCGCCAGCAGCTTGGGCCTAGCGGACCCCTACAATGAGCAGTTCTTC. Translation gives CASSLGLADPYNEQFF.

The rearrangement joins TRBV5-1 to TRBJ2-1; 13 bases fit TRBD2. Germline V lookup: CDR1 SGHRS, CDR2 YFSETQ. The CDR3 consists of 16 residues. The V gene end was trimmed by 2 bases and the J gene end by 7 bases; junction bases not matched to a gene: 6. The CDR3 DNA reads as TGCGCCAGCAGCTTCGGACTAGCGGGGGCTGGTAATGAGCAGTTCTTC. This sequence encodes CASSFGLAGAGNEQFF. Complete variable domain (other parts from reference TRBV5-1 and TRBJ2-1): KAGVTQTPRYLIKTRGQQVTLSCSPISGHRSVSWYQQTPGQGLQFLFEYFSETQRNKGNFPGRFSGRQFSNSRSEMNVSTLELGDSALYLCASSFGLAGAGNEQFFGPGTRLTVL.

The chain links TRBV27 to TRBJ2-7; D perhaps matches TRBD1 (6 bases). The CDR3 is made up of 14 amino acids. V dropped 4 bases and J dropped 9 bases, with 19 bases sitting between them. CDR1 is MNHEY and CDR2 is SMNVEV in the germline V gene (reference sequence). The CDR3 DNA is TGTGCCAGCAGTTCGTCAGGGGCCACCCTGGGGCAGTACTTC. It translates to CASSSSGATLGQYF.

This CDR3 is CAWSAGQGADQPQHF. The CDR3 coding sequence is TGTGCCTGGAGCGCCGGGCAGGGGGCTGATCAGCCCCAGCATTTT. The chain couples TRBV30 to TRBJ1-5, with 8 positions matching TRBD1. Trimming removed 3 bases from V and 5 bases from J; junction bases left unmatched: 9. The germline CDR1 and CDR2 sequences are GTSNPN and SVGIG (reference sequence). The CDR3 runs to 15 residues.

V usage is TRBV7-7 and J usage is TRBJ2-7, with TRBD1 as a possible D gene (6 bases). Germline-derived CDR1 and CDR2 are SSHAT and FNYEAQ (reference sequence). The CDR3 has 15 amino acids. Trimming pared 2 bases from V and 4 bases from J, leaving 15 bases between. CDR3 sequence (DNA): TGTGCCAGCAGCTTATTTAGGACAGTATCTTACGAGCAGTACTTC. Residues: CASSLFRTVSYEQYF.

The CDR3 loop reads CASSPQVSGQGDSEQFF. CDR3 sequence (DNA): TGCGCCAGCAGCCCCCAGGTATCGGGACAGGGGGACTCTGAGCAGTTCTTC. V and J are TRBV5-1 and TRBJ2-1; 11 bases fit TRBD1. The germline V gene has CDR1 SGHRS and CDR2 YFSETQ. With V trimmed by 4 bases and J by 9 bases, 15 bases remained unmatched. This CDR3 has 17 amino acids.

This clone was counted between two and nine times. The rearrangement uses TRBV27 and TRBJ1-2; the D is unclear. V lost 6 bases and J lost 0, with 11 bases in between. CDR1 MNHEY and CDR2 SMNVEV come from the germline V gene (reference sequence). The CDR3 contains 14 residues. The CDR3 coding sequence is TGTGCCAGCAGCTTCCTCGGAGCTAACTATGGCTACACCTTC. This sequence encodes CASSFLGANYGYTF.

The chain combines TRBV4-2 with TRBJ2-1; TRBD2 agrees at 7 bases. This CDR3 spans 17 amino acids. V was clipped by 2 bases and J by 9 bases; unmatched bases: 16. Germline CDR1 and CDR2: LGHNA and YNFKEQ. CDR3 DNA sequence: TGTGCCAGCAGCCAACCCTCGGCGGGGGAATCGGGGAGTGAGCAGTTCTTC. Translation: CASSQPSAGESGSEQFF.